These T cell receptor beta chains were read from a single sample in a study of T cell responses to AZD1222 COVID-19 vaccine. The data were produced by immunoSEQ multiplex PCR, yet TCRdb's version contains in-frame clones alone and is incomplete. The table lists 95,000 to 110,000 clones, roughly nine tenths of them singletons, with 5.5% to 8% in the top ten. Sequenced here: peripheral blood, sampled on day 0 of AZD1222 vaccination. Receptor source: an adult in good health. CDR3s include the opening cysteine and the closing phenylalanine or tryptophan. Each record gives: V gene, J gene, CDR3 protein.

>TRBV28|TRBJ2-1
CASSNGGSYNEQFF
>TRBV28|TRBJ1-1
CASSLTLGRREAFF
>TRBV7-2|TRBJ2-1
CASSQDVSSYNEQFF
>TRBV14|TRBJ2-1
CASRKGGDSGSSYNEQFF
>TRBV5-4|TRBJ2-7
CASSFLGVPYEQYF
>TRBV5-6|TRBJ1-6
CASSLISGNSPLHF
>TRBV11-2|TRBJ1-4
CASSLRLGGAVEKLFF
>TRBV28|TRBJ2-5
CASSPLAVQETQYF
>TRBV25-1|TRBJ2-5
CASRLAGGYQETQYF
>TRBV3-1/TRBV3-2|TRBJ1-3
CASSQLRTGGNTIYF
>TRBV10-2|TRBJ1-6
CASRSRNSPLHF
>TRBV4-3|TRBJ2-1
CASSQGLAGENEQFF
>TRBV27|TRBJ2-1
CASSLLGLAGGIVGGNEQFF
>TRBV4-1|TRBJ2-1
CASSQGSGSSYNEQFF
>TRBV12-5|TRBJ2-5
CASGLAGQETQYF
>TRBV18|TRBJ1-1
CASSQGQGNSNTEAFF